The clone carrying this TCR beta chain was recorded a few times. The target antigen is unknown. Per the study methods: As immunoSEQ supplied junction-only sequences (without quality scores), filtering differed. Using immunoSEQ multiplex PCR, the repertoire was profiled, and TCRdb retains in-frame clones only, with some absent. V and J calls plus clone size are reproduced from that table; the DNA served to infer D and trimming. The sample includes about 660,000 clones, 74% of them seen just once. The sample belongs to a study of shared clonotypes between healthy human individuals. Overall study results and limits: Between a few donors, naive CD4 clonotypes were shared at a level of around 5.2%. Against clonotypes common to all four donors, non-shared ones had lower generation probabilities. Naive subsets tended to show greater estimated richness than memory subsets.

This CDR3 is 11 amino acids long. Trimming stripped 6 bases from V and 4 bases from J, with 9 bases between. CDR1 is SQVTM and CDR2 is ANQGSEA in the germline V gene. The TCR sequence derives from a woman between 25 and 40 years old in good health. What was sequenced was memory CD4+ T cells sorted from blood. Specified subset: CD45RA-negative fraction. This chain uses TRBV29-1 with TRBJ1-2; D uncertain. For the CDR3, the DNA is TGCAGCGTCTCCTTCGCCTATGGCTACACCTTC. This codes for CSVSFAYGYTF.